The 30 T cell receptor beta chains given below trace back to one sample, sequenced in a study of vaccination effects on CD4 cells after COVID-19. Method: immunoSEQ multiplex PCR; TCRdb's copy keeps in-frame clones and lacks some. In the table there are about 39,000 clones, 82% of which are singletons. These receptors' antigens are unknown. With around ten days of culture completed, CD4+ T cells were isolated. The material was CD4+ T cells from PBMCs cultured without peptide, obtained before COVID-19 vaccination. All receptors come from a human donor who received a COVID-19 vaccine.

This clone came up once. This rearrangement joins TRBV30 to TRBJ2-6; D is unclear. V was cut by 8 bases and J by 4 bases, with 15 bases left in between. This CDR3 region has 14 residues. Germline V gene lookup returns CDR1 GTSNPN and CDR2 SVGIG (reference sequence). The CDR3 protein is CAKSTGAGANVLTF. The CDR3 nucleotides are TGTGCCAAAAGCACGGGTGCCGGGGCCAACGTCCTGACTTTC.

V usage is TRBV2 and J usage is TRBJ2-1, with 10 bases aligning to TRBD2. Trimming took 0 bases from V and 4 from J; bases not matched to a gene: 12. This CDR3 contains 19 residues. Germline CDR1 and CDR2: SNHLY and FYNNEI. The CDR3 nucleotides are TGTGCCAGCAGTGAAGCTTCTAGGTTTTGGACTAGCGGTTACAATGAGCAGTTCTTC. Translation: CASSEASRFWTSGYNEQFF.

This chain uses TRBV6-6 with TRBJ1-2; D perhaps matches TRBD1 (5 bases). The germline V gene has CDR1 MNHNY and CDR2 SVGAGI (reference sequence). The CDR3 loop spans 12 amino acids. The V end was cut by 7 bases, the J end by 8 bases, with 14 bases between. For the CDR3, the DNA is TGTGCCAGCAAGGTACAGTGGGGGGGCTACACCTTC. This encodes CASKVQWGGYTF.

This chain connects TRBV28 to TRBJ1-4; D may be TRBD1 (5 bases). The CDR3 has 15 residues. Per the germline V gene, CDR1 is MDHEN and CDR2 is SYDVKM. The ends were cut back, 4 bases at V and 5 bases at J, with 14 bases in the middle. CDR3 loop: CASSSPGTQNEKLFF. In DNA form, the CDR3 reads TGTGCCAGCAGTTCCCCTGGGACCCAAAATGAAAAACTGTTTTTT.

The chain employs TRBV2 and TRBJ1-1, with D maybe TRBD1 (5 bases). The CDR3 loop spans 12 amino acids. Germline CDR1 is SNHLY and CDR2 is FYNNEI. V was clipped by 3 bases and J by 9 bases, with 11 bases between them. CDR3 DNA: TGTGCCAGCAGTGACCGGGACGCTCAAGCTTTCTTT. Translation gives CASSDRDAQAFF. The full variable domain, rest sourced from reference TRBV2 and TRBJ1-1, is EPEVTQTPSHQVTQMGQEVILRCVPISNHLYFYWYRQILGQKVEFLVSFYNNEISEKSEIFDDQFSVERPDGSNFTLKIRSTKLEDSAMYFCASSDRDAQAFFGQGTRLTVV.

The rearrangement uses TRBV29-1 and TRBJ1-4; D is undetermined. Trimming took 4 bases from V and 4 from J, leaving 13 bases between them. Germline lookup yields CDR1 SQVTM and CDR2 ANQGSEA. CDR3 length equals 14 residues. CDR3 amino acids: CSVGSRQVNEKLFF. In nucleotides, the CDR3 is TGCAGCGTTGGCAGCCGGCAGGTTAATGAAAAACTGTTTTTT.

This clone was seen only a few times. V and J are TRBV6-6 and TRBJ1-5; D is unclear. Trimming took 2 bases from V and 6 from J, leaving 17 bases between them. Germline loops: CDR1 MNHNY, CDR2 SVGAGI (reference sequence). CDR3 length: 16 residues. For the CDR3, the DNA is TGTGCCAGCAGTTACGAGGCAGGTGTACTAGGTCAGCCCCAGCATTTT. Protein product: CASSYEAGVLGQPQHF.

The J gene is TRBJ2-5, the V gene TRBV5-1, with TRBD1 matching over 9 bases. V shed 3 bases, J shed 4 bases, and the junction held 4 bases outside the gene matches. The CDR3 has 14 residues. CDR1 is SGHRS, CDR2 YFSETQ, per germline. DNA of the CDR3: TGCGCCAGCAGCTGGACAGGGGCCCCAGAGACCCAGTACTTC. Amino acids: CASSWTGAPETQYF.

The chain is built from TRBV6-4 and TRBJ1-1, with D perhaps matching TRBD1 (5 bases). The CDR3 contains 14 residues. CDR1 and CDR2 (germline): MRHNA, SNTAGT. V was trimmed by 7 bases and J by 2 bases, leaving 14 bases between them. Here the CDR3 DNA reads TGTGCCAGCAAACGGTCAAGGGACAACACTGAAGCTTTCTTT. It is translated as CASKRSRDNTEAFF.

This clone was recorded once. The genes are TRBV27 and TRBJ2-3; TRBD1 or TRBD2 may be the D gene (5 bases each). From germline, CDR1 is MNHEY and CDR2 SMNVEV (reference sequence). The CDR3 loop spans 17 amino acids. Trimming took 5 bases from V and 0 from J, leaving 18 bases between them. Here the CDR3 reads CASSTTKTGRSTDTQYF. The DNA of the CDR3 is TGTGCCAGCAGTACAACCAAGACGGGACGGAGCACAGATACGCAGTATTTT.

The chain employs TRBV5-8 and TRBJ2-7; the D gene is possibly TRBD1 (6 bases). V gave up 4 bases and J gave up 6 bases, with 14 bases separating them. Germline V gene data show CDR1 as SGHTS and CDR2 as YDEGEE. The CDR3 has 13 amino acids. The CDR3, as DNA: TGTGCCAGCAGCGGGAACAGGGTACGCGAGCAGTACGTC. This sequence encodes CASSGNRVREQYV.

The gene calls are TRBV6-5 and TRBJ2-3, with D possibly being TRBD2 (5 bases). V was clipped by 2 bases and J by 3 bases, with 6 bases between them. CDR1 is MNHEY and CDR2 is SVGAGI in the germline V gene. The CDR3 runs 13 residues. CDR3 residues: CASSYPGTDTQYF. The CDR3 DNA is TGTGCCAGCAGTTACCCGGGGACAGATACGCAGTATTTT.

V and J are TRBV23-1 and TRBJ2-5, with TRBD2 matching over 7 bases. TRBV23-1 is marked as an open reading frame, function uncertain. Germline trimming cut 4 bases from V and 5 bases from J; bases unmatched to any gene: 7. CDR3 size: 14 residues. CDR3 region: CASSPQWGGETQYF. The CDR3 DNA is TGCGCCAGCAGTCCTCAGTGGGGAGGGGAGACCCAGTACTTC.

The chain carries TRBV10-1 and TRBJ1-5; D may be TRBD1 (5 bases). The CDR3 covers 13 residues. Germline assignment: CDR1 WNHNN and CDR2 SYGVQD (reference sequence). V shed 4 bases and J shed 1 base, with 5 bases lying between them. The CDR3, as DNA: TGCGCCAGCAGTGGGGGGAGCAATCAGCCCCAGCATTTT. Protein: CASSGGSNQPQHF.

The chain has TRBV28 and TRBJ1-1; the D is unclear. Germline values: CDR1 MDHEN, CDR2 SYDVKM. The V and J ends lost 1 base and 6 bases respectively, with 3 bases between them. This CDR3 is built from 11 residues. The CDR3 nucleotides are TGTGCCAGCAGTTTATTGGCTGAAGCTTTCTTT. This sequence encodes CASSLLAEAFF.

V usage is TRBV27 and J usage is TRBJ1-1, with 11 positions matching TRBD1. This CDR3 contains 16 residues. The ends lost 1 base at V and 5 bases at J; junction bases unmatched: 6. The V gene's germline CDR1 is MNHEY and CDR2 SMNVEV (reference sequence). The CDR3 DNA is TGTGCCAGCAGTTTATACCCCGGACAGGGGGCAACTGAAGCTTTCTTT. It encodes CASSLYPGQGATEAFF.

The V and J genes are TRBV3-1 (or the pseudogene TRBV3-2) and TRBJ1-2, with 7 bases lining up with TRBD1. Germline CDR1 reads LGHDT; CDR2 reads YNNKEL (reference sequence). The CDR3 consists of 16 residues. V was clipped by 3 bases and J by 1 base; unmatched bases: 8. CDR3 in amino acids: CASSQTNRGRNYGYTF. The CDR3 nucleotides read TGTGCCAGCAGCCAGACGAACAGGGGTCGTAACTATGGCTACACCTTC.

This clone was detected a few times. The chain uses TRBV7-3 and TRBJ1-2, with D hard to call. V gave up 5 bases and J gave up 8 bases, with 15 bases separating them. CDR1 and CDR2 (germline): SGHTA, FQGTGA. CDR3 length: 13 amino acids. The CDR3 spells CASSPLPGEGYTF. In nucleotides, the CDR3 is TGTGCCAGCAGCCCCCTTCCGGGAGAGGGCTACACCTTC.

J is TRBJ1-6 and V is TRBV19, with TRBD1 identical over 10 bases. The germline CDR1 and CDR2 sequences are LNHDA and SQIVND (reference sequence). The CDR3 is made up of 14 amino acids. Germline trimming cut 7 bases from V and 7 bases from J; bases unmatched to any gene: 4. This CDR3 reads CASTRDRGNSPLHF. The CDR3 region has the DNA TGTGCCAGTACCAGGGACAGGGGAAATTCACCCCTCCACTTT.

The chain couples TRBV24-1 to TRBJ2-1, with a tentative D call TRBD2 (6 bases). Germline V gives CDR1 KGHDR, CDR2 SFDVKD. Trimming shortened V by 6 bases and J by 7 bases, and 18 bases separated the two germline ends. CDR3 length: 15 amino acids. CDR3 DNA: TGTGCCACCAGTACCCCAGAAACCGGGGGAAATGAGCAGTTCTTC. It specifies CATSTPETGGNEQFF.

The chain combines TRBV11-2 with TRBJ2-1; maybe TRBD1 (5 bases). This CDR3 has 16 residues. The germline CDR1 and CDR2 sequences are SGHAT and FQNNGV. Trimming cost V 3 bases and J 7 bases, with 19 bases left between them. The CDR3 DNA sequence: TGTGCCAGCAGCTTTTCTTATGGGGCCAGGTCAAATGAGCAGTTCTTC. This gives the protein CASSFSYGARSNEQFF.

The chain uses TRBV11-2 and TRBJ2-3, with 7 bases matching TRBD2. The CDR3 is made up of 15 amino acids. J gave up 3 bases and V 5 bases, and 8 bases lay outside the gene matches. CDR1 and CDR2 (germline): SGHAT, FQNNGV. Written as DNA, the CDR3 is TGTGCCAGCAGCGTTTTGGGGGGGAGGACAGATACGCAGTATTTT. Amino acid sequence: CASSVLGGRTDTQYF.

The gene calls are TRBV6-5 and TRBJ1-2, with TRBD1 identical over 10 bases. Germline loops: CDR1 MNHEY, CDR2 SVGAGI. V gave up 7 bases and J gave up 4 bases; unmatched junction bases: 3. This CDR3 is built from 13 residues. The CDR3, as DNA: TGTGCCAGCACCCGGGACAGGGGCTATGGCTACACCTTC. Encoded protein: CASTRDRGYGYTF.

This clone was detected only once. This chain connects TRBV5-6 to TRBJ2-2, with TRBD2 as a possible D gene (5 bases). This CDR3 contains 17 residues. Germline CDR1 SGHDT, CDR2 YYEEEE. With 0 bases removed from V and 1 base from J, the gap between germline ends came to 13 bases. CDR3 amino acids: CASSLVGSPWNTGELFF. DNA of the CDR3: TGTGCCAGCAGCTTGGTTGGGAGCCCCTGGAACACCGGGGAGCTGTTTTTT.

A word on this clone: Other DNA sequences within the sample encode an identical CDR3. The rearrangement links TRBV5-8 to TRBJ1-1; tentative D call: TRBD1 (5 bases). This CDR3 region has 11 residues. Germline CDR1 SGHTS, CDR2 YDEGEE. The V end lost 7 bases, the J end lost 4 bases, and 8 bases lay between the germline ends. CDR3 sequence reads: CASPGGTEAFF. The CDR3 DNA sequence: TGTGCCAGCCCGGGGGGCACTGAAGCTTTCTTT.

The chain joins TRBV7-5 to TRBJ2-7; TRBD1 is the table's D call and was not checked against the DNA. TRBV7-5 is marked as a pseudogene. The CDR3 has 15 residues. CDR3 loop: CARSLGPGQVKKQYV. CDR3 nucleotides: TGTGCCAGAAGCTTAGGGCCGGGACAGGTTAAAAAGCAGTACGTC.

J is TRBJ1-2 and V is TRBV27; D might be TRBD1 (6 bases). In germline, CDR1 is MNHEY, CDR2 SMNVEV (reference sequence). The germline V and J ends were trimmed by 5 bases and 7 bases, with 20 bases remaining between them. CDR3 length: 15 amino acids. CDR3 DNA sequence: TGTGCCAGCAGTCCAAACAGGGTAAGGTTGCGTGGCTACACCTTC. Translated: CASSPNRVRLRGYTF.

The chain recombines TRBV2 with TRBJ2-7; a weak D match, TRBD2 (5 bases). The CDR3 runs 16 residues. Germline CDR1 and CDR2: SNHLY and FYNNEI. The CDR3 reads CAISLYSGTGSYEQYV. DNA for the CDR3: TGTGCCATCAGTCTCTACTCGGGCACGGGGTCCTACGAGCAGTACGTC.

This chain connects TRBV30 to TRBJ1-1, with unresolved D. The V gene's germline CDR1 is GTSNPN and CDR2 SVGIG (reference sequence). The CDR3 sequence is 12 residues long. Trimming shortened V by 8 bases and J by 1 base, and 11 bases separated the two germline ends. CDR3 loop: CAARPGNTEAFF. CDR3 nucleotides: TGTGCCGCAAGACCAGGGAACACTGAAGCTTTCTTT.

The table lists this clone with a few counts. The CDR3 DNA sequence: TGTGCCAGCAGTAGGGGACTAGCGGGGGGTGCGGGAGAGACCCAGTACTTC. This codes for CASSRGLAGGAGETQYF. The chain is built from TRBV3-1 (or the pseudogene TRBV3-2) and TRBJ2-5; 15 bases agree with TRBD2. Germline V lookup: CDR1 LGHDT, CDR2 YNNKEL (reference sequence). The V segment lost 6 bases and the J segment 4 bases; nucleotides outside the gene matches: 9. The CDR3 loop spans 17 amino acids.